The 12 T cell receptor beta chains presented below share a single source sample, sequenced in a study of OX40 agonist ivuxolimab in advanced cancers. Libraries were prepared by immunoSEQ multiplex PCR; TCRdb keeps only in-frame clonotypes and omits some of them. The sample yields roughly 48,000 clones, more than 65% seen once. Sequencing was performed on CD4+ or CD8+ T cells sorted from blood, taken in a trial of the OX40 agonist ivuxolimab. These receptor sequences come from an adult with an advanced solid tumor such as melanoma, head and neck, liver or kidney cancer.

This clone was recorded once. V usage is TRBV7-3 and J usage is TRBJ2-7; unclear D gene. The CDR3 is 12 amino acids. Trimming took 2 bases from V and 4 from J, leaving 6 bases between them. Germline lookup yields CDR1 SGHTA and CDR2 FQGTGA. CDR3 bases: TGTGCCAGCAGCTTAGTTGGGTACGAGCAGTACTTC. This encodes CASSLVGYEQYF.

This chain connects TRBV11-3 to TRBJ1-2, with D tentatively TRBD1 (6 bases). Between the trimmed V and J ends, which lost 0 bases and 4 bases, there was a span of 21 bases. There are 18 residues in the CDR3. Germline values: CDR1 SGHNT, CDR2 YENEEA. The CDR3 protein is CASSLDRWTGGPGYGYTF. DNA of the CDR3: TGTGCCAGCAGCTTAGATCGGTGGACGGGGGGCCCCGGCTATGGCTACACCTTC.

With respect to this clone: At one of its ends the junction is not consistent with the germline gene, which may arise from a read error. The gene calls are TRBV27 and TRBJ2-7; D assignment may be TRBD1 or TRBD2 (5 bases each). The CDR3 spans 12 residues. Germline CDR1 MNHEY, CDR2 SMNVEV (reference sequence). In DNA form, the CDR3 reads TGTGCCTCCCGGGACGGGCCCTATGAGCAGTACTTC. This codes for CASRDGPYEQYF.

The chain has TRBV11-2 and TRBJ2-3; D gene uncertain. The V end lost 5 bases, the J end lost 0 bases, and 12 bases lay between the germline ends. CDR3 length: 15 residues. The germline gives CDR1 SGHAT, CDR2 FQNNGV. In DNA form, the CDR3 reads TGTGCCAGCAGCCCCGAGCACTTGAGCACAGATACGCAGTATTTT. It translates to CASSPEHLSTDTQYF. Full variable domain (missing parts from reference TRBV11-2 and TRBJ2-3): EAGVAQSPRYKIIEKRQSVAFWCNPISGHATLYWYQQILGQGPKLLIQFQNNGVVDDSQLPKDRFSAERLKGVDSTLKIQPAKLEDSAVYLCASSPEHLSTDTQYFGPGTRLTVL.

This clone was seen a handful of times. This chain connects TRBV6-1 to TRBJ2-1; 7 bases are a match to TRBD2. The trim removed 3 bases at V and 4 bases at J, leaving 9 bases unmatched. The CDR3 spans 16 residues. The germline CDR1 and CDR2 sequences are MNHNS and SASEGT. The CDR3 here is CASSESLAGVYNEQFF. For the CDR3, the DNA is TGTGCCAGCAGTGAGTCCCTTGCGGGAGTATACAATGAGCAGTTCTTC.

This chain links TRBV5-5 with TRBJ1-6, with 8 bases matching TRBD1. V lost 1 base and J lost 9; bases outside the gene matches: 6. Germline V lookup: CDR1 SGHKS, CDR2 YYEKEE (reference sequence). This CDR3 is 15 amino acids long. CDR3 loop: CASSLNNRGISPLHF. In DNA, the CDR3 is TGTGCCAGCAGCTTGAACAACAGGGGGATTTCACCCCTCCACTTT.

The V and J genes are TRBV18 and TRBJ2-7, with D possibly being TRBD1 (5 bases). This CDR3 contains 12 residues. V shed 3 bases and J shed 6 bases, with 9 bases lying between them. The germline CDR1 and CDR2 sequences are KGHSH and LQKENI. CDR3 sequence reads: CASSPRAPEQYF. The CDR3, as DNA: TGTGCCAGCTCACCCAGGGCTCCCGAGCAGTACTTC.

The chain uses TRBV4-1 and TRBJ2-4; D might be TRBD2 (6 bases). The ends were cut back, 0 bases at V and 9 bases at J, with 27 bases in the middle. This CDR3 spans 19 amino acids. Germline V CDR1 and CDR2: MGHRA, YSYEKL. The CDR3 is CASSQDPPSLAATLTIQYF. The DNA for the CDR3 is TGCGCCAGCAGCCAAGATCCCCCAAGCTTAGCGGCAACCTTAACCATTCAGTACTTC.

CDR3 sequence (DNA): TGTGCCAGCAGCTTAGGGAATACAGATGAAAAACTGTTTTTT. It is translated as CASSLGNTDEKLFF. This chain links TRBV11-1 with TRBJ1-4; D ambiguous. The CDR3 contains 14 residues. Trimming removed 1 base from V and 6 bases from J, with 9 bases in between. CDR1 SGHAT and CDR2 FQDESV come from the germline V gene (reference sequence).

The chain uses TRBV7-3 and TRBJ2-1; D not certain. V dropped 5 bases and J dropped 3 bases, with 11 bases sitting between them. There are 14 residues in the CDR3. The germline V gene encodes CDR1 SGHTA and CDR2 FQGTGA. For the CDR3, the DNA is TGTGCCAGCAGCCGAGACACTCTCTACAATGAGCAGTTCTTC. It is translated as CASSRDTLYNEQFF.

The CDR3 DNA sequence: TGTGCCAGCCGCGCCCAAGGGCCCGCCACAGATACGCAGTATTTT. It encodes CASRAQGPATDTQYF. V usage is TRBV2 and J usage is TRBJ2-3; D call uncertain. The ends were cut back, 8 bases at V and 2 bases at J, with 17 bases in the middle. Germline V gene data show CDR1 as SNHLY and CDR2 as FYNNEI. The CDR3 is made up of 15 amino acids.

CDR3: CASSPTISGANVLTF. Here the CDR3 DNA reads TGTGCCAGCAGCCCGACAATATCCGGGGCCAACGTCCTGACTTTC. The chain carries TRBV11-2 and TRBJ2-6; D gene uncertain. The CDR3 is 15 residues long. Trimming removed 5 bases at V and 4 bases at J, with 12 bases between. Germline assignment: CDR1 SGHAT and CDR2 FQNNGV.